This T cell receptor (beta chain) originates from a study of blood T cell repertoires in COVID-19. Original processing methods: The authors estimated nucleated cell counts from reference gene primer amplification. The repertoire was sequenced with immunoSEQ multiplex PCR; TCRdb's copy has only in-frame clones and lacks some. D and trimming come from the DNA, and the V and J calls and clone size come from that table. Seen here are 200,000 to 300,000 clones, 83% observed once, and the top ten hold around 6%. Losses at the gene ends were 8 bases for V and 0 bases for J; bases not matched to a gene: 4. In germline, CDR1 is MNHEY, CDR2 SVGAGI. This CDR3 has 14 amino acids.

The receptor comes from a human donor in a cohort sampled during active COVID-19. The V call is TRBV6-5, the J call TRBJ2-7, with 10 bases identical to TRBD2. Material for sequencing was peripheral blood. Here the CDR3 DNA reads TGTGCCAGCTCACTAGCGGGACTCTCCTACGAGCAGTACTTC. Its translation is CASSLAGLSYEQYF.